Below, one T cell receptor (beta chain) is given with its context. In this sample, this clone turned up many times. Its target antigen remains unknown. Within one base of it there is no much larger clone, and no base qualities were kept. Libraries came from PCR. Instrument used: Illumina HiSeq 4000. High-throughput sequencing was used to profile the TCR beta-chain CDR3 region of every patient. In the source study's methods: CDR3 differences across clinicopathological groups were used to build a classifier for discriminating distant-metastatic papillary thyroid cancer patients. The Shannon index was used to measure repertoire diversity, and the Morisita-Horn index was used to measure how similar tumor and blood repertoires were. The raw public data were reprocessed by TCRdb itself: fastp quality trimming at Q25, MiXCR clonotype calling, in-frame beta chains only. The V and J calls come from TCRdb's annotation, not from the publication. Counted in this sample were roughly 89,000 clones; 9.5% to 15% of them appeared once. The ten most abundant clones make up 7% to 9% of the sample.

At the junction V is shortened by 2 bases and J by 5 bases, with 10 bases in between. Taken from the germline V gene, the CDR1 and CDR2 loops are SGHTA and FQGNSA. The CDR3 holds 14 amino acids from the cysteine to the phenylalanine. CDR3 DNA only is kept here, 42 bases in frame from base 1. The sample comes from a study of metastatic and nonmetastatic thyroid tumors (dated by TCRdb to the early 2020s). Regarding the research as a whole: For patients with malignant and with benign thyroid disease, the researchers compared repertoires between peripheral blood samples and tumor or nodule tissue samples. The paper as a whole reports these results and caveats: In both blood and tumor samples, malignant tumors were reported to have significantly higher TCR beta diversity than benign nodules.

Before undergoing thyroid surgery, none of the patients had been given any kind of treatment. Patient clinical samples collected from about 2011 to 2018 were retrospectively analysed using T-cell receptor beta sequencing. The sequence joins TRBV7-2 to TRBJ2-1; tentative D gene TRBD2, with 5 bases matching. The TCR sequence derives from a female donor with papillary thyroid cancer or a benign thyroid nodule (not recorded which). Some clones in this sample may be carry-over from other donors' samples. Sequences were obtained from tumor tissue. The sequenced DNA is TGTGCCAGCAGCTTATCCCCACTAGACAATGAGCAGTTCTTC. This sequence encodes CASSLSPLDNEQFF.